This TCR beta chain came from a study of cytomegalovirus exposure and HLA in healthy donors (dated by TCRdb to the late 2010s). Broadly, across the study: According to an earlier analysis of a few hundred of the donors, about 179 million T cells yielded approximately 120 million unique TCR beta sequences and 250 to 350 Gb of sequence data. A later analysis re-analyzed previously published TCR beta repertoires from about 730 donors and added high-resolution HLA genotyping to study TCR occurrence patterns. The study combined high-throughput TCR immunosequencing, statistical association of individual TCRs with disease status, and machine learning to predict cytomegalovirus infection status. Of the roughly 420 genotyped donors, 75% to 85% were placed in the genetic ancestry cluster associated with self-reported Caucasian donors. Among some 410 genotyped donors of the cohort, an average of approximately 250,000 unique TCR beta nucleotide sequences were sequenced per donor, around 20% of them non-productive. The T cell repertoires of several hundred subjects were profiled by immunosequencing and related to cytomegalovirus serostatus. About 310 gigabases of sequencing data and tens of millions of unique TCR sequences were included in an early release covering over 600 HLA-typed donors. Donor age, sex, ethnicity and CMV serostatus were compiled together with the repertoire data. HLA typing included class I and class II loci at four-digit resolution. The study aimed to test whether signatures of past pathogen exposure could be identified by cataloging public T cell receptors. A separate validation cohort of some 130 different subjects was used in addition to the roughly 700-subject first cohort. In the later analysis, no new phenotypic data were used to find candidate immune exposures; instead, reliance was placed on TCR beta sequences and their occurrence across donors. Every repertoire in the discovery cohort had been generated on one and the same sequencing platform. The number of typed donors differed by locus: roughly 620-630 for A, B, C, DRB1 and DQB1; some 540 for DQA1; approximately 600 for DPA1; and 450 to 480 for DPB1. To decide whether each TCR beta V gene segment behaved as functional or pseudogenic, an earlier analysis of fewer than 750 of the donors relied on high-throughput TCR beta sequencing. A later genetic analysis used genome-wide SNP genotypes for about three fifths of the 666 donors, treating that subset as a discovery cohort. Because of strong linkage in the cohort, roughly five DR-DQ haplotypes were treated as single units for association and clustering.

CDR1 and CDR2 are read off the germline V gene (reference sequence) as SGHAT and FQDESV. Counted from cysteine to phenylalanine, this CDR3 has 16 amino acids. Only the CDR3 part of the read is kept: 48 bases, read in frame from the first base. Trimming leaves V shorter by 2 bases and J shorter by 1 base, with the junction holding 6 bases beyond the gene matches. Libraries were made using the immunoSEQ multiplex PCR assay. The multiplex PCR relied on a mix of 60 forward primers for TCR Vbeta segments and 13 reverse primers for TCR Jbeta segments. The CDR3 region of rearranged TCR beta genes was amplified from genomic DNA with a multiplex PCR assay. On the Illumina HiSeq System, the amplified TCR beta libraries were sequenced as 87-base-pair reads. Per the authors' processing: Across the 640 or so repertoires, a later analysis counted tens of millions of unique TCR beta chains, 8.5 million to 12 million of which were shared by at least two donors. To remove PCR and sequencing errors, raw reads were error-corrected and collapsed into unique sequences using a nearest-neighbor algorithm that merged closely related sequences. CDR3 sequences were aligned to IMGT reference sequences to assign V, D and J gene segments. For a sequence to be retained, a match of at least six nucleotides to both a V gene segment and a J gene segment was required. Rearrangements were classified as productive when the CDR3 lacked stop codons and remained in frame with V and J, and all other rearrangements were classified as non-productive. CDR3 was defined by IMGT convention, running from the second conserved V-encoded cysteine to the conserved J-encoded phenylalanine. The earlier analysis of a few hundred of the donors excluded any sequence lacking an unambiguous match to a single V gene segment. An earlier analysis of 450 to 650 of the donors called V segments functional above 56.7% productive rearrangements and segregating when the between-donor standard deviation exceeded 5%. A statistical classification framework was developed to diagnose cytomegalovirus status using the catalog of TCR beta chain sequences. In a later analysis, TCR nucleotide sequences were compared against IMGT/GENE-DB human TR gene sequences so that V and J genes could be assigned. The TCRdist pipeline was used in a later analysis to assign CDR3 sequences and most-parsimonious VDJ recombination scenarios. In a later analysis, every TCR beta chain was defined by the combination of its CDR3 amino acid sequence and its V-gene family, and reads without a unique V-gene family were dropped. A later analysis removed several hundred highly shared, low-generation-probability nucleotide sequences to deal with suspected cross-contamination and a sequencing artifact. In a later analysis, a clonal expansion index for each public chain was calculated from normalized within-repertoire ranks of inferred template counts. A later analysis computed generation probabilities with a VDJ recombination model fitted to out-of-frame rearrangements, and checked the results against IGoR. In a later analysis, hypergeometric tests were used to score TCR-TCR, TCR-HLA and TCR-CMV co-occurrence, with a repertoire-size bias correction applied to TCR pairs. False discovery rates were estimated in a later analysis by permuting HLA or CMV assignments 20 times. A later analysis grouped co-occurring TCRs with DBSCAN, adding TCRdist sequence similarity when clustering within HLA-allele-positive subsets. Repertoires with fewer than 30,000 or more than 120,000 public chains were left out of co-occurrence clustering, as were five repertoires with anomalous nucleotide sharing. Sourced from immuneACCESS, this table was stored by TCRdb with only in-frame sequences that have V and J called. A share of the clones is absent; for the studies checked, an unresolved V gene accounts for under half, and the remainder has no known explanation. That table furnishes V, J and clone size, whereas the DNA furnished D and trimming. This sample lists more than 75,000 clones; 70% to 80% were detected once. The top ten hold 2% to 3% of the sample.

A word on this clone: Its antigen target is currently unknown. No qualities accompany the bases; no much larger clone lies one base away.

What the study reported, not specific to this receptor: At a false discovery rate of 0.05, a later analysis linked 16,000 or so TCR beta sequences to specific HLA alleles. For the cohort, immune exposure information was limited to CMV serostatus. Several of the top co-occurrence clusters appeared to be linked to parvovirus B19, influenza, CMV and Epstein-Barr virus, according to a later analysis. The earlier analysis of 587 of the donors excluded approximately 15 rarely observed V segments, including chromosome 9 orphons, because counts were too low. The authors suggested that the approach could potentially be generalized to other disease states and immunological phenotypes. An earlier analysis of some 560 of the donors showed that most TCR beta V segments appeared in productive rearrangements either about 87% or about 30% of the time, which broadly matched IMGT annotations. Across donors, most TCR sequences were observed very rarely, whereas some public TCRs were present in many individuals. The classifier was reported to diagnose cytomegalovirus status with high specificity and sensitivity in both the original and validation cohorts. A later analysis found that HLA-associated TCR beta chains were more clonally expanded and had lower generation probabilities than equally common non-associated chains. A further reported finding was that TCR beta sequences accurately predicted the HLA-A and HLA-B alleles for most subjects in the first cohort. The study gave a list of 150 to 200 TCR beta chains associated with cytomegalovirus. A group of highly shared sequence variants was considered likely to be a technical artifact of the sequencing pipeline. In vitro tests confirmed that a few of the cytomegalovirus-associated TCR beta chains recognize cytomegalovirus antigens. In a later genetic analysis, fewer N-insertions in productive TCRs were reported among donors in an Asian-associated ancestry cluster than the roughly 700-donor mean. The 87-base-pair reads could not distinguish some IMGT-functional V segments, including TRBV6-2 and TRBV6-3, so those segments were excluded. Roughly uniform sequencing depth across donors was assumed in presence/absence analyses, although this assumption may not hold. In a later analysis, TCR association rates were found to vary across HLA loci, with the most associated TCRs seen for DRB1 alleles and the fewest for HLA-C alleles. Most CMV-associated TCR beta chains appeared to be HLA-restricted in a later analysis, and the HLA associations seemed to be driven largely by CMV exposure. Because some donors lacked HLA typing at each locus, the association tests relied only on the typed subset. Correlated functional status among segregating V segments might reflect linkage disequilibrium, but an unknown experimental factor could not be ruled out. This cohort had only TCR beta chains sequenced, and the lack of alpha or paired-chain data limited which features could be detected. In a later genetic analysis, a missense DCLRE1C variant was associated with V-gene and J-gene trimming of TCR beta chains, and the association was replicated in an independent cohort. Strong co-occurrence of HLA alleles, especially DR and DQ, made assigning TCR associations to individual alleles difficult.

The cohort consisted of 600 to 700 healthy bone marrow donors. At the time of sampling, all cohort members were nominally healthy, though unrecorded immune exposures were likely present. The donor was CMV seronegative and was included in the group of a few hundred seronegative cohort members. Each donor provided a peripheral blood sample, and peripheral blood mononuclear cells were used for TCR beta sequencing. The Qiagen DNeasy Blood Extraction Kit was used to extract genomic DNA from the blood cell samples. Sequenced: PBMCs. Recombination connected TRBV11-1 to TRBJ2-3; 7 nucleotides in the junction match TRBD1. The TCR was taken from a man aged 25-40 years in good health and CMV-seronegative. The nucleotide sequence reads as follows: TGTGCCAGCAGCTTACATAGGGGACAGCGCACAGATACGCAGTATTTT. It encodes CASSLHRGQRTDTQYF.